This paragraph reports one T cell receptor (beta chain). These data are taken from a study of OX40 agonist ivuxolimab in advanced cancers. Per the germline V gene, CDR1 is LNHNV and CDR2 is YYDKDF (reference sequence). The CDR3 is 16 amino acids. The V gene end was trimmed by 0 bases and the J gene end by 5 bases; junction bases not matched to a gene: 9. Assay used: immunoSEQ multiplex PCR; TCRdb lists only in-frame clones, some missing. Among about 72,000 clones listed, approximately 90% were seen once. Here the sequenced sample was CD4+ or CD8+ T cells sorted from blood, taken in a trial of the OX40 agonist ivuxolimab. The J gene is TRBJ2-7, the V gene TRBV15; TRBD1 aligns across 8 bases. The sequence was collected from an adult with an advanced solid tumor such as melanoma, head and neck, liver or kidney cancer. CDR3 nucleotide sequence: TGTGCCACCAGCAGAGACCGGGCAGGGGGCGAGGACGAGCAGTACTTC. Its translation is CATSRDRAGGEDEQYF.